This T cell receptor (beta chain) stems from a study of response to subunit inactivated influenza vaccine. A single record per CDR3 protein comes from TCRdb applying MiXCR to the RT-PCR reads. Of 180,000 or so distinct CDR3 sequences listed, 12% are singletons. The V end lost 1 base, the J end lost 5 bases, and 9 bases lay between the germline ends. This CDR3 contains 13 residues. In germline, CDR1 is SGHKS, CDR2 YYEKEE (reference sequence). This sample was shared with a second study, whose subject was T cells expressing NK-cell markers. From that study: cDNA encoding TCR beta was synthesized via 5'RACE template switching incorporating UMIs. The TCR beta repertoires originated in sorted CD3+CD56+NKG2C+, CD3+CD56+NKG2C- and CD3+CD56-NKG2C+ T cells. HCMV seropositivity characterized most of the eight sequenced donors, and seronegativity one. The CD3+CD56-NKG2C+ fraction of a few donors was likewise dominated by these clonotypes.

The chain joins TRBV5-5 to TRBJ1-1; no reliable D call. The material was CD8+ T cells sorted from PBMCs, obtained roughly 12 days after vaccination. This TCR was sampled from a man between 45 and 60 years old who received an inactivated influenza vaccine. CDR3 sequence reads: CASSLSGETEAFF. The CDR3 nucleotides read TGTGCCAGCAGCTTGTCTGGGGAAACTGAAGCTTTCTTT.